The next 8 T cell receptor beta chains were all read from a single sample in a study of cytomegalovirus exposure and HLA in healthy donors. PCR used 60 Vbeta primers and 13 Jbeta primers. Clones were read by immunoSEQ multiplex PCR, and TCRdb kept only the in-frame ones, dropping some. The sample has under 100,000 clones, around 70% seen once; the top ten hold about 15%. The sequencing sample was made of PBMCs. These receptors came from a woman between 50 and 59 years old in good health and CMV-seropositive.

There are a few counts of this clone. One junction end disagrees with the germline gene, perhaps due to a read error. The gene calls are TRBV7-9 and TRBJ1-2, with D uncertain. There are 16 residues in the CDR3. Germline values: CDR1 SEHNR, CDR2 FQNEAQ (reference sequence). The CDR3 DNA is TGTTCCAGCAGCTTAGAGGGAGGCGCGGGTGGCTATGGCTACACCTTC. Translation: CSSSLEGGAGGYGYTF.

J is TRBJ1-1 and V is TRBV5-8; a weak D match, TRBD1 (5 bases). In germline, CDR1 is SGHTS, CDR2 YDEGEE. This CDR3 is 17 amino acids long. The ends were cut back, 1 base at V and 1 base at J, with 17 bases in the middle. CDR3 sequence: CASSLWGSYKANTEAFF. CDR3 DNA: TGTGCCAGCAGCTTGTGGGGCAGCTATAAGGCGAACACTGAAGCTTTCTTT.

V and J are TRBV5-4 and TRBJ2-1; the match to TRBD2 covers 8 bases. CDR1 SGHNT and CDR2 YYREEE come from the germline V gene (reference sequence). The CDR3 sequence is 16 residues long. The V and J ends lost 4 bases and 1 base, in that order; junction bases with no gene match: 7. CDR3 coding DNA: TGTGCCAGCAGCGCCCAACTAGCGGCATCCTACAATGAGCAGTTCTTC. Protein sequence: CASSAQLAASYNEQFF.

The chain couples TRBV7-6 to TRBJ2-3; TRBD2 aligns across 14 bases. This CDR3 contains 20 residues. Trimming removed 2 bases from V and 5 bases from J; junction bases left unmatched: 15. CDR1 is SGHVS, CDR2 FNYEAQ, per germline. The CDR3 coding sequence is TGTGCCAGCAGCTTAAGACTAGCGGGAGGGCCGAGGAACGAAAAAGATACGCAGTATTTT. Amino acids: CASSLRLAGGPRNEKDTQYF.

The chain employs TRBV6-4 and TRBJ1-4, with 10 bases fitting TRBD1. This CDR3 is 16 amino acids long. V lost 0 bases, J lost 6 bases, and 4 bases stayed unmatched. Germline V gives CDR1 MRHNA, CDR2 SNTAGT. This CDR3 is CASSDSRDRGHEKLFF. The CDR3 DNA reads TGTGCCAGCAGTGACTCAAGGGACAGGGGACATGAAAAACTGTTTTTT.

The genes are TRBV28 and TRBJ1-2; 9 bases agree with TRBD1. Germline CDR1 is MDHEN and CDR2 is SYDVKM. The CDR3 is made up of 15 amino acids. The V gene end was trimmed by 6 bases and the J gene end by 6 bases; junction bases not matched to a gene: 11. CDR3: CASSPPRQGVDGYTF. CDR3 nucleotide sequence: TGTGCCAGCAGCCCCCCTCGACAGGGGGTAGATGGCTACACCTTC.

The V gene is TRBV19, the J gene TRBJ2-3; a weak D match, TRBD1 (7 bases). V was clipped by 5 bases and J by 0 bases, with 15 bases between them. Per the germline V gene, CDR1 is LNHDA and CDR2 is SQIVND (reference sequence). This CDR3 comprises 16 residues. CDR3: CASSFWGDSSTDTQYF. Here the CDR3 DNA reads TGTGCCAGTAGTTTCTGGGGGGACAGTAGCACAGATACGCAGTATTTT.

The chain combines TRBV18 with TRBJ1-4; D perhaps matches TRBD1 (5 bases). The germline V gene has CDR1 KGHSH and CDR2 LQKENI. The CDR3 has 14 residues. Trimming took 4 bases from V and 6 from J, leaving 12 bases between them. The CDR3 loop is CASSQQVLDEKLFF. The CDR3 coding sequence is TGTGCCAGCTCACAACAGGTTTTGGATGAAAAACTGTTTTTT.